The rows below give T cell receptor beta chains drawn from one sample of a study of T-cell reconstitution after alpha-beta-depleted transplantation in children. TCRdb analysed the PCR reads with MiXCR anew, one entry per CDR3 protein. The data show a few hundred thousand distinct CDR3 sequences, 16% seen once. The sequenced sample was PBMCs, mostly from graft donor cells, obtained 360 days after TCRalphabeta/CD19-depleted stem cell transplant. The receptor source for this set is a boy younger than two who had a stem cell transplant for Wiskott-Aldrich syndrome, so the T cells may come from the graft donor. Both conserved end residues are part of each CDR3. D genes are given only for firm matches. The size field is filled for only some rows; it gives once, few, many or a size class.

>TRBJ2-7|-|-|TRBV5-1
TGCGCCAGCAGCCCGGACTATTCCTACGAGCAGTACTTC
CASSPDYSYEQYF
>TRBJ2-3|-|-|TRBV4-1
TGCGCCAGCAGCCAAGGGGCCAGCACAGATACGCAGTATTTT
CASSQGASTDTQYF
>TRBJ2-1|few|-|TRBV5-1
TGCGCCAGCAGCTTGGCCGTATGGGGTTCCTACAATGAGCAGTTCTTC
CASSLAVWGSYNEQFF
>TRBJ2-5|few|-|TRBV10-3
TGTGCCATCAGTGAGTCGAGACAGGCGGAAAAAGAGACCCAGTACTTC
CAISESRQAEKETQYF
>TRBJ2-3|-|TRBD2|TRBV6-5
TGTGCCAGCAGTTACCGACTAGCGGGTAGCACAGATACGCAGTATTTT
CASSYRLAGSTDTQYF
>TRBJ2-4|many|-|TRBV7-2
TGTGCCAGCAGCTTAGTGGGACGAATAAACATTCAGTACTTC
CASSLVGRINIQYF
>TRBJ2-7|few|-|TRBV12-3/TRBV12-4
TGTGCCATCGGCGTACAGGGAGTCTACGAGCAGTACTTC
CAIGVQGVYEQYF
>TRBJ2-7|-|TRBD1|TRBV2
TGTGCCAGCAACCGGGACAGGGCTGACTACGAGCAGTACTTC
CASNRDRADYEQYF
>TRBJ1-2|many|TRBD1|TRBV7-2
TGTGCCAGCAGCCCGGGACAGTCTAACTATGGCTACACCTTC
CASSPGQSNYGYTF
>TRBJ2-1|-|-|TRBV5-6
TGTGCCAGCAGCGTCCCCCCAGGGGATGAGCAGTTCTTC
CASSVPPGDEQFF
>TRBJ1-2|few|-|TRBV12-3/TRBV12-4
TGTGCCAGCAGCCCTTACAGGGCACCCTATGGCTACACCTTC
CASSPYRAPYGYTF
>TRBJ1-1|few|-|TRBV12-3/TRBV12-4
TGTGCCAGCAGTTTATCCGGGGTAGCTTTCTTT
CASSLSGVAFF
>TRBJ2-7|-|TRBD1|TRBV20-1
TGCAGTGCTAGGGCACCGGGGACAGGGGTCGAGCAGTACTTC
CSARAPGTGVEQYF
>TRBJ2-7|-|TRBD1|TRBV12-3/TRBV12-4
TGTGCCAGCAACAACCCGGCAGGGGGCTCGTACGAGCAGTACTTC
CASNNPAGGSYEQYF
>TRBJ1-4|-|-|TRBV12-3/TRBV12-4
TGTGCCAGCAGGGGCTCAGATGGGGAAGAAAAACTGTTTTTT
CASRGSDGEEKLFF
>TRBJ2-4|-|TRBD1|TRBV29-1
TGCAGCGTTTTCCGCAGGGGGAAAAACATTCAGTACTTC
CSVFRRGKNIQYF
>TRBJ2-2|-|-|TRBV6-1
TGTGCCAGCAGTCCCCAGGGGTTTGGTACCGGGGAGCTGTTTTTT
CASSPQGFGTGELFF
>TRBJ1-4|many|-|TRBV12-3/TRBV12-4
TGTGCCAGCAGTTACAACCTTGGGAAACTGTTTTTT
CASSYNLGKLFF
>TRBJ2-2|-|-|TRBV30
TGTGCCTGGAGTCGAGGCACCGGGGAGCTGTTTTTT
CAWSRGTGELFF
>TRBJ2-7|-|-|TRBV7-6
TGTGCCAGCAGCTTAGATGACGGCTACGAGCAGTACTTC
CASSLDDGYEQYF
>TRBJ2-1|-|-|TRBV4-1
TGCGCCAGCAGCCACCCTAGTGGTGTCCGGGACAATGAGCAGTTCTTC
CASSHPSGVRDNEQFF
>TRBJ1-5|-|TRBD1|TRBV5-4
TGTGCCAGCAGCACGGGACAGGCTAATCAGCCCCAGCATTTT
CASSTGQANQPQHF
>TRBJ2-2|few|-|TRBV19
TGTGCCAGTGGACCATGGTACGGGGAGCTGTTTTTT
CASGPWYGELFF
>TRBJ2-7|-|TRBD2|TRBV7-2
TGTGCCAGCAGCTTAGGCGGGGGACTAGCGGGACCCGACGAGCAGTACTTC
CASSLGGGLAGPDEQYF
>TRBJ1-5|few|TRBD1|TRBV12-3/TRBV12-4
TGTGCCAGCACCTCTAGGGCAGGGGGTGGGCAGCCCCAGCATTTT
CASTSRAGGGQPQHF
>TRBJ1-1|-|TRBD1|TRBV12-3/TRBV12-4
TGTGCCAGCAGTTCAGGGGGGTATAACACTGAAGCTTTCTTT
CASSSGGYNTEAFF
>TRBJ1-5|few|TRBD1|TRBV20-1
TGCAGTGCTCCACGGGACAGGGACAATCAGCCCCAGCATTTT
CSAPRDRDNQPQHF
>TRBJ2-1|-|-|TRBV24-1
TGTGCCACCAGTGATTTGCGGCAGACCTCCCACAATGAGCAGTTCTTC
CATSDLRQTSHNEQFF
>TRBJ1-2|-|TRBD1|TRBV13
TGTGCCAGCAGCTTAGGGGTTGGCCGACAGGGGAACTATGGCTACACCTTC
CASSLGVGRQGNYGYTF
>TRBJ2-1|-|TRBD2|TRBV20-1
TGCAGTGCTAGAAAAGCGGGGGCCGACTACAATGAGCAGTTCTTC
CSARKAGADYNEQFF
>TRBJ2-7|many|TRBD1|TRBV10-2
TGCGCCAGCAGCTTGACAGGGGCCTACGAGCAGTACTTC
CASSLTGAYEQYF
>TRBJ2-3|-|-|TRBV10-2
TGCGCCAGCCTTAGGGGCCCGTACCCCCCCACAGATACGCAGTATTTT
CASLRGPYPPTDTQYF
>TRBJ2-1|-|TRBD2|TRBV5-1
TGCGCCAGCAGCCCCACAGTTGGCGGGGGGACCTACAATGAGCAGTTCTTC
CASSPTVGGGTYNEQFF
>TRBJ2-7|many|-|TRBV3-1
TGTGCCAGCAGTCCGAAGACTAGTGGCTACGAGCAGTACTTC
CASSPKTSGYEQYF
>TRBJ2-2|-|TRBD1|TRBV6-2/TRBV6-3
TGTGCCAGCAAGGCCGGGACAGCGAACACCGGGGAGCTGTTTTTT
CASKAGTANTGELFF
>TRBJ2-7|-|-|TRBV18
TGTGCCAGCTCACCTACAAACAGGAACTTAGCCTACGAGCAGTACTTC
CASSPTNRNLAYEQYF
>TRBJ2-1|-|TRBD2|TRBV5-1
TGCGCCAGCAGCTTAGGGACTACCGGGTCGGCGGTCGGGCAGTTCTTC
CASSLGTTGSAVGQFF
>TRBJ2-1|-|-|TRBV3-1
TGTGCCAGCCAGTTAAAGTTTCGACAGCGCTACAATGAGCAGTTCTTC
CASQLKFRQRYNEQFF
>TRBJ2-7|-|TRBD1|TRBV20-1
TGCAGTGCTAGCCGGCTGAGGGGGCTAAACGAGCAGTACTTC
CSASRLRGLNEQYF
>TRBJ2-5|-|-|TRBV14
TGTGCCAGCAGCTGGGGTCTCCAAGAGACCCAGTACTTC
CASSWGLQETQYF